This TCR beta chain was identified in a study of circulating tumor DNA in untreated peripheral T-cell lymphoma. Before treatment, baseline tumor tissue was collected for sequencing. Libraries were prepared by immunoSEQ multiplex PCR; TCRdb keeps only in-frame clonotypes and omits some of them. Counted here are about 7,200 clones, roughly 77% occurring once; the ten biggest clones make up about 26%. The CDR3 extends over 14 amino acids. CDR1 and CDR2 (germline): SGHNT, YENEEA. V dropped 4 bases and J dropped 0 bases, with 6 bases sitting between them. Material for sequencing was tumor tissue. The source of this sequence is a human donor with peripheral T-cell lymphoma. This chain links TRBV11-3 with TRBJ1-4; D gene ambiguous. The chain's CDR3 is CASSSVATNEKLFF. CDR3 DNA sequence: TGTGCCAGCAGCTCAGTTGCAACTAATGAAAAACTGTTTTTT.